These T cell receptor beta chains were read from a single sample in a study of T-cell memory formation after mild COVID-19. TCRdb re-called the 5' RACE reads through MiXCR, storing one row per CDR3 protein. The profile shows under 300,000 distinct CDR3 sequences, roughly 17% of them singletons. The material sequenced was PBMCs or a T cell subset sorted from them (not recorded which). All receptors derive from a man younger than 35 who had mild COVID-19 (a few samples of this study predate the infection). Cell type and time point are not known. The CDR3 runs from the conserved cysteine through the conserved F or W. Fields, in order: clone size, J gene, CDR3 length, D gene, V gene, CDR3 DNA, CDR3 protein. A D gene is named only where the DNA matches it firmly. Size tells how often a clone was seen (once, few, many) or the class of an expanded clone, and some rows leave it out.

few TRBJ1-2 15 - TRBV4-3 TGCGCCAGCAGCCAAGGAGGGGGACGGCCCTATGGCTACACCTTC CASSQGGGRPYGYTF
- TRBJ2-1 14 TRBD1 TRBV10-3 TGTGCCATCAGTAAGGGGGCCTACTACAATGAGCAGTTCTTC CAISKGAYYNEQFF
few TRBJ2-1 16 TRBD2 TRBV4-1 TGCGCCAGCAGCCAAGAGGGACTAGCGGGGGGGCGTGAGCAGTTCTTC CASSQEGLAGGREQFF
few TRBJ2-5 14 - TRBV5-1 TGCGCCAGCAGCTTTCCCGGGACCCAAGAGACCCAGTACTTC CASSFPGTQETQYF
few TRBJ2-3 11 - TRBV23-1 TGCGCCAGCAGTCAATCATATGGGCAGTATTTT CASSQSYGQYF
many TRBJ2-5 13 - TRBV7-2 TGTGCCAGCAGCTTACAGTACCAAGAGACCCAGTACTTC CASSLQYQETQYF
few TRBJ1-4 14 - TRBV7-2 TGTGCCAGCAGCTTATTTACTCTGGGTGAAAAACTGTTTTTT CASSLFTLGEKLFF
- TRBJ1-2 14 TRBD1 TRBV7-2 TGTGCCAGCACCCTCCTAGACAGGGACCTTGGCTACACCTTC CASTLLDRDLGYTF
few TRBJ1-2 11 - TRBV20-1 TGCAGTGCTAGTGAGGCGTATGGCTACACCTTC CSASEAYGYTF
- TRBJ1-1 14 TRBD1 TRBV6-2/TRBV6-3 TGTGCCAGCAGTCCCAGGGGGGAGAGGACTGAAGCTTTCTTT CASSPRGERTEAFF
many TRBJ1-1 15 - TRBV5-1 TGCGCCAGCAGCTTCCCCCGGGGAGAGAACGCTGAAGCTTTCTTT CASSFPRGENAEAFF